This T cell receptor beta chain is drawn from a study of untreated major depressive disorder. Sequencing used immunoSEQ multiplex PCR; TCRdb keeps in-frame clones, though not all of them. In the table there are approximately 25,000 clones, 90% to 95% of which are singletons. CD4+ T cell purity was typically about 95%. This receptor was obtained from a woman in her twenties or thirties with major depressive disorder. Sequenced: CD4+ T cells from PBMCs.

DNA for the CDR3: TGTGCCAGCAGCCCAGGACTAGCGGCCTCACAAGAGACCCAGTACTTC. Amino acids: CASSPGLAASQETQYF. The V and J genes are TRBV5-4 and TRBJ2-5, with TRBD2 matching over 10 bases. Germline CDR1 and CDR2: SGHNT and YYREEE (reference sequence). The CDR3 covers 16 residues. Losses at the gene ends were 4 bases for V and 2 bases for J; bases not matched to a gene: 8.